Sequencing of this TCR beta chain was carried out in a study of Ad26.COV2.S vaccination and SARS-CoV-2 variants. Overall study: Ad26.COV2.S, an intramuscular injection, was given once or twice 56 days apart. Study outcomes and limitations: Ad26.COV2.S recipients had broader spike-specific TCRs (P = 0.0014). A substantial breadth of spike-specific CD8+ and CD4+ T cell responses after vaccination has been reported.

Germline-derived CDR1 and CDR2 are MDHEN and SYDVKM. V gave up 5 bases and J gave up 1 base, with 14 bases separating them. This CDR3 spans 16 amino acids. Treatment indicated: roughly 20 received Ad26.COV2.S at low or high dose, single or two shots; about 5 received placebo; per-sample allocation not given. After the first vaccine or placebo injection, samples were drawn on day 63. The administered vaccine (an Ad26 vector) expressed Wuhan-strain SARS-CoV-2 spike. In regard to this clone: Its antigen is currently unknown.

The assay was immunoSEQ multiplex PCR, and TCRdb's table has in-frame clones only and misses some. The data contain about 350,000 clones, around nine tenths of them singletons. This chain joins TRBV28 and TRBJ2-2; TRBD1 or TRBD2 may be the D gene (5 bases each). The sequence derives from a person between 18 and 65 years old who received the Ad26.COV2.S COVID-19 vaccine or a placebo. Sequences were derived from peripheral blood, sampled in a trial of Ad26.COV2.S vaccine versus placebo. CDR3 in amino acids: CASSPPGRKNTGELFF. For the CDR3, the DNA is TGTGCCAGCAGTCCTCCGGGACGGAAGAACACCGGGGAGCTGTTTTTT.